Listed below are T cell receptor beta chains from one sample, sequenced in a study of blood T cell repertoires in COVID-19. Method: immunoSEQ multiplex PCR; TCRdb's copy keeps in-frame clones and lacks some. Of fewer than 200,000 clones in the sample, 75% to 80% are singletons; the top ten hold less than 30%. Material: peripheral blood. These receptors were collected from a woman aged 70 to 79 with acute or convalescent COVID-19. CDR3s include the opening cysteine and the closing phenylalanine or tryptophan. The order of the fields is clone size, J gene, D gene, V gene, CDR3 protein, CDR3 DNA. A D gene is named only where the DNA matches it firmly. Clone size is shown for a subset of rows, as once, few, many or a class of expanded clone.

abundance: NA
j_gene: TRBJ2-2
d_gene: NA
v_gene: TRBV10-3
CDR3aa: CAISRPGGKSTGELFF
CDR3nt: TGTGCCATCAGCCGTCCCGGCGGGAAATCAACCGGGGAGCTGTTTTTT

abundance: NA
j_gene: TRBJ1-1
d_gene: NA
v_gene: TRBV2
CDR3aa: CASSPPKRGGMNTEAFF
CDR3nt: TGTGCCAGCAGCCCTCCGAAACGGGGGGGTATGAACACTGAAGCTTTCTTT

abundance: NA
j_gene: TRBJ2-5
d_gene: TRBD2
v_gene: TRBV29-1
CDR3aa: CSAQSGSVETQYF
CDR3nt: TGCAGCGCCCAAAGCGGGAGCGTAGAGACCCAGTACTTC

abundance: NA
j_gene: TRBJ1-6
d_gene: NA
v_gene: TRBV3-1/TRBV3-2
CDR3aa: CASSYASSPLHF
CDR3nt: TGTGCCAGCAGCTACGCCAGTTCACCCCTCCACTTT

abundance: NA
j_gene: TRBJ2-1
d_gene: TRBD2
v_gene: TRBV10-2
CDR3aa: CASSGTSLTYNEQFF
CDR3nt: TGCGCCAGCAGCGGGACTAGCCTTACCTACAATGAGCAGTTCTTC

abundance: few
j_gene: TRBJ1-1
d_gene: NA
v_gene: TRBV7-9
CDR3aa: CAVGRGLNTEAFF
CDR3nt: TGTGCAGTCGGAAGGGGTCTGAACACTGAAGCTTTCTTT

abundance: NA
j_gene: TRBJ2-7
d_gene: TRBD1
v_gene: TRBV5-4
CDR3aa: CASSLDRGQNEQYF
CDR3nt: TGTGCCAGCAGCTTGGACAGGGGGCAAAACGAGCAGTACTTC

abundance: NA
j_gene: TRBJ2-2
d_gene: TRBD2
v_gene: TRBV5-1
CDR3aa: CASSYLTSGNTGELFF
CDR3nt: TGCGCCAGCAGCTACCTGACTAGCGGGAACACCGGGGAGCTGTTTTTT

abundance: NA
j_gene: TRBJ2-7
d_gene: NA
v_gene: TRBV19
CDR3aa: CASSIASGSSGEQYF
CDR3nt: TGTGCCAGTAGTATAGCGTCGGGTTCTTCGGGCGAGCAGTACTTC

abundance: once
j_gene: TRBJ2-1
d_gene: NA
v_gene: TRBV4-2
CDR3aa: CASSQDQRGAYNEQFF
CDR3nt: TGTGCCAGCAGCCAAGATCAAAGGGGCGCCTACAATGAGCAGTTCTTC

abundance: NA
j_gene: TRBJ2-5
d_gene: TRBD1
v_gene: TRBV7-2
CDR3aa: CASSYTGVETQYF
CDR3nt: TGTGCCAGCAGTTACACAGGGGTGGAGACCCAGTACTTC

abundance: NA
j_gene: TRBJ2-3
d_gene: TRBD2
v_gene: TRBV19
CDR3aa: CASSLSGRRTDTQYF
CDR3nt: TGTGCCAGTAGCCTTAGCGGGAGGCGCACAGATACGCAGTATTTT

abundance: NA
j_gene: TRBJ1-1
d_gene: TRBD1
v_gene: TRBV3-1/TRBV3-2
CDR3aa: CASSHGTENTEAFF
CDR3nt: TGTGCCAGCAGCCACGGGACAGAGAACACTGAAGCTTTCTTT

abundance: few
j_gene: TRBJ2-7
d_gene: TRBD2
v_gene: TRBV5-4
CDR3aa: CASSPGRGAGGYEQYF
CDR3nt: TGTGCCAGCAGCCCCGGGAGGGGGGCGGGAGGCTACGAGCAGTACTTC

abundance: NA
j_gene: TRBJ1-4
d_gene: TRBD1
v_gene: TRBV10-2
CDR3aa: CASSDPAGTENEKLFF
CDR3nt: TGCGCCAGCTCGGACCCTGCCGGGACAGAGAATGAAAAACTGTTTTTT

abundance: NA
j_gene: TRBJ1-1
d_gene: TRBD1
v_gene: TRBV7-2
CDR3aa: CATRRTGGNTEAFF
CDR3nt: TGTGCCACCAGACGGACAGGGGGCAACACTGAAGCTTTCTTT

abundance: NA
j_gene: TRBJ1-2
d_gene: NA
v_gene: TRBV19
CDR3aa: CASSMKTDNYGYTF
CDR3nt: TGTGCCAGTAGTATGAAGACAGACAACTATGGCTACACCTTC

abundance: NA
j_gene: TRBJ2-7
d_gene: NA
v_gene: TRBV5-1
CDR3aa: CASSLGTGALSYEQYF
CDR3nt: TGCGCCAGCAGCCTGGGAACAGGAGCACTGTCCTACGAGCAGTACTTC

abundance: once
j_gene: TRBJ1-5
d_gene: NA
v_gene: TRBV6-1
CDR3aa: CASSEEGGDDQPQHF
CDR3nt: TGTGCCAGCAGTGAAGAGGGGGGGGACGATCAGCCCCAGCATTTT

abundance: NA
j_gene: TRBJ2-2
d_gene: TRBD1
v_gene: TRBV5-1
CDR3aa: CASSSLQGADGELFF
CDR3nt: TGCGCCAGCAGCTCCCTACAGGGGGCGGACGGGGAGCTGTTTTTT

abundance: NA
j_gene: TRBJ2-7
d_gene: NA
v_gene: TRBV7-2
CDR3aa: CASSFNGGGGSEQYF
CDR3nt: TGTGCCAGCAGCTTCAACGGAGGGGGCGGGTCAGAGCAGTACTTC

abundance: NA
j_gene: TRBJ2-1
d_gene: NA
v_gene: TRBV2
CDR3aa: CASSVRSSYNEQFF
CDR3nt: TGTGCCAGCAGTGTGAGAAGCTCCTACAATGAGCAGTTCTTC

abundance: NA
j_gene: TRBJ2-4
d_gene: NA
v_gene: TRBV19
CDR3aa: CASSITGTFNIQYF
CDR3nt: TGTGCCAGTAGTATAACTGGGACTTTCAACATTCAGTACTTC

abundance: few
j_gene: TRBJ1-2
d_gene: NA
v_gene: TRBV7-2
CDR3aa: CASSLAGSGGYTF
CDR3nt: TGTGCCAGCAGCTTAGCAGGGTCAGGGGGCTACACCTTC

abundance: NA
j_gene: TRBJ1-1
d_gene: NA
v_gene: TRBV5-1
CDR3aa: CASSLGGQNTEAFF
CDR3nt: TGCGCCAGCAGCTTGGGCGGGCAGAACACTGAAGCTTTCTTT

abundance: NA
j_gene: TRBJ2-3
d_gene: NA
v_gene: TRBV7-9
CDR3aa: CASSTEAGSTDTQYF
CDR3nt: TGTGCCAGCAGCACCGAGGCGGGGAGCACAGATACGCAGTATTTT

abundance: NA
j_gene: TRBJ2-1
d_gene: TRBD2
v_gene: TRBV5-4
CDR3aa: CASSFRQGLVSNEQFF
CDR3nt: TGTGCCAGCAGCTTCCGACAAGGACTAGTATCCAATGAGCAGTTCTTC

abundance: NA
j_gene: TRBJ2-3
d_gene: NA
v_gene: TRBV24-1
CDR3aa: CATSESGALGTQYF
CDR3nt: TGTGCCACCAGTGAGAGCGGAGCCCTCGGTACGCAGTATTTT

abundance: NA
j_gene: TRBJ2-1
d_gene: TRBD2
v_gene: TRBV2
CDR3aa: CASSEGTSGRGVYNEQFF
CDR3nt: TGTGCCAGCAGTGAAGGAACTAGCGGACGGGGGGTGTACAATGAGCAGTTCTTC

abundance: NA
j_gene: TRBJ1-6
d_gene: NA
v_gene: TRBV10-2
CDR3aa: CASSNSLEANSPLHF
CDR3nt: TGCGCCAGCAGTAACAGTCTGGAGGCTAATTCACCCCTCCACTTT

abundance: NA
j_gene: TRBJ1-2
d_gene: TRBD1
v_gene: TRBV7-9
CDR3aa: CASSPPNGGQGNGYTF
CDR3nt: TGTGCCAGCAGCCCCCCTAACGGGGGACAGGGGAATGGCTACACCTTC

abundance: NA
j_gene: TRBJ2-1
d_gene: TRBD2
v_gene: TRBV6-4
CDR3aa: CASTLKPGGVNEQFF
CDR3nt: TGTGCCAGCACGTTGAAACCGGGGGGGGTGAATGAGCAGTTCTTC